Here is one TCR beta chain with its context. This clonotype has more than one count but fewer than ten. No cognate antigen has been identified for it. No base quality information exists; no much larger clone differs at one position. These data belong to a study of T cell repertoires in cytomegalovirus infection (dated by TCRdb to between 2018 and 2020). Notes on the research overall: Donor HLA type was relevant to the analysis, because carriage of CMV infection together with the matching HLA type was indicated by public TCR beta signatures. Points the paper makes about the study in general: The ex vivo response was dominated by HLA-C-restricted CMV-specific TCR beta clonotypes, which also provided the single most frequent clonotype in two of eight donors. In both this cohort and an independent roughly 400-donor cohort, the cumulative frequency of public TCR beta family members distinguished carriers of CMV infection plus the relevant HLA type.

The CDR3, from cysteine to phenylalanine, totals 18 residues. Only the CDR3 region is kept as DNA, spanning 54 bases read in frame from base 1. At the junction V is shortened by 3 bases and J by 0 bases, with 20 bases in between. The germline V gene (reference sequence) sets CDR1 to LNHDA and CDR2 to SQIVND. Sequenced on an Illumina HiSeq 1500. TCRdb applied fastp at Q25 and MiXCR to the public reads, then kept only in-frame beta chains. Identical CDR3 proteins give one entry, which carries the most common genes and DNA. This sample is represented by approximately 400,000 distinct CDR3 sequences; roughly a third of them were singletons. The ten largest clones represent about an eighth of the sample.

This sequence originates from a human donor in good health (CMV status not recorded). Some clones in this sample may be carry-over from other donors' samples. Sequencing was carried out using PBMCs. The chain is assembled from TRBV19 and TRBJ1-1, and the D gene may be TRBD1, 5 bases matching. The base sequence is TGTGCCAGTAGTATTGGGCCCGCCGTTGGGACGGTGAACACTGAAGCTTTCTTT. Translated, it reads CASSIGPAVGTVNTEAFF.